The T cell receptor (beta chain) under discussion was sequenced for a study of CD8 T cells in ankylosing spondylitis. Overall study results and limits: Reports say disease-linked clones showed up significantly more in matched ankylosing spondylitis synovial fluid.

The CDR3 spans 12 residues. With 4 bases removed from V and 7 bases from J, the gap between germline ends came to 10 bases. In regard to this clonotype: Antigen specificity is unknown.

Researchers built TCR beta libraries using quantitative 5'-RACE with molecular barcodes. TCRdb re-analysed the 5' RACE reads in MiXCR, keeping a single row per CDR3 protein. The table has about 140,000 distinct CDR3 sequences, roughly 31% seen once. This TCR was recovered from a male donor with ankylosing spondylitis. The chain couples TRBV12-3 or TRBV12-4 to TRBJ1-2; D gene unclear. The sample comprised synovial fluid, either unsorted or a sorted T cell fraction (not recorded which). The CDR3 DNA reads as TGTGCCAGCAGTTACCAGCACTCTGGCTACACCTTC. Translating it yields CASSYQHSGYTF.